The following is a T cell receptor (beta chain) sequence with its context. HIV-negative, healthy adults without recent acute infections or vaccinations were the donors. Every donor was a Caucasian adult from Nashville, Tennessee. These data come from a study of shared clonotypes between healthy human individuals. TCRdb's copy holds only in-frame clones and misses some; the assay was immunoSEQ multiplex PCR. This table holds roughly 1.5 million clones, 95% to 99% found once. This CDR3 has 14 residues. V was shortened by 0 bases and J by 5 bases, with 12 bases between the two germline ends. Per the germline V gene, CDR1 is SGHNT and CDR2 is YYREEE (reference sequence).

The receptor's source is a man aged 30 to 39 in good health. The chain combines TRBV5-4 with TRBJ2-7; perhaps TRBD2 as D (5 bases). The sequenced sample consisted of naive CD4+ T cells sorted from blood. The sample's subset: CD45RA+ positively selected. DNA of the CDR3: TGTGCCAGCAGCTTGGGAGGCCCCGGGGACGAGCAGTACTTC. Amino acid sequence: CASSLGGPGDEQYF. Looking up the rest from reference TRBV5-4 and TRBJ2-7 gives the full variable domain: ETGVTQSPTHLIKTRGQQVTLRCSSQSGHNTVSWYQQALGQGPQFIFQYYREEENGRGNFPPRFSGLQFPNYSSELNVNALELDDSALYLCASSLGGPGDEQYFGPGTRLTVT.